This is a list of T cell receptor beta chains from one sample in a study of blood T cell repertoires in COVID-19. Assay used: immunoSEQ multiplex PCR; TCRdb lists only in-frame clones, some missing. Here the sample spans 180,000 or so clones, about 86% being singletons. The sequenced material came from peripheral blood. The source is a woman of 80 years or more in a cohort sampled during active or convalescent COVID-19. The CDR3 runs from the conserved cysteine through the conserved F or W. The D gene is left open where the match is weak. Clone size is stated in some rows and not others, as once, few, many or a class when expanded.

CDR3aa	CDR3nt	abundance	j_gene	v_gene	d_gene
CAISYTGVGNEQFF	TGTGCCATCAGCTACACAGGGGTGGGAAATGAGCAGTTCTTC	.	TRBJ2-1	TRBV10-3	TRBD1
CATSGRQTHQELFF	TGTGCCACCAGCGGCAGACAGACGCACCAGGAGCTGTTTTTT	.	TRBJ2-2	TRBV15	.
CASSPRRGIYGYTF	TGTGCCAGCAGCCCCCGTAGGGGGATCTATGGCTACACCTTC	.	TRBJ1-2	TRBV3-1/TRBV3-2	.
CASSLTDPGHAYGYTF	TGCGCCAGCAGCTTGACTGATCCGGGACACGCCTATGGCTACACCTTC	.	TRBJ1-2	TRBV5-1	.
CASSLDGTGGKKLFF	TGTGCCAGCAGCTTAGATGGGACAGGGGGAAAAAAACTGTTTTTT	.	TRBJ1-4	TRBV7-9	TRBD1
CASSLDYATNEKLFF	TGTGCCAGCAGCTTAGATTATGCAACTAATGAAAAACTGTTTTTT	.	TRBJ1-4	TRBV7-9	.
CASSVAGTNEKLFF	TGTGCCAGCAGCGTAGCAGGGACTAATGAAAAACTGTTTTTT	.	TRBJ1-4	TRBV9	.
CASSPGTVSYGYTF	TGTGCCAGCAGCCCCGGGACTGTTTCCTATGGCTACACCTTC	once	TRBJ1-2	TRBV5-6	.
CASSLALVPGILDTEAFF	TGTGCCAGCAGTTTGGCCCTCGTTCCAGGAATATTGGACACTGAAGCTTTCTTT	.	TRBJ1-1	TRBV27	.
CASTKEWDFATNEKLFF	TGTGCCAGCACAAAAGAATGGGACTTTGCAACTAATGAAAAACTGTTTTTT	.	TRBJ1-4	TRBV27	.
CASSLDPTSRGFGHF	TGTGCCAGCAGCTTAGACCCGACGTCCAGGGGATTCGGCCACTTT	.	TRBJ1-6	TRBV7-2	.
CSGGGGTDTQYF	TGCAGCGGGGGGGGAGGAACAGATACGCAGTATTTT	.	TRBJ2-3	TRBV29-1	TRBD2
CATSDAKAVLQPQHF	TGTGCCACCTCGGACGCGAAAGCGGTGCTTCAGCCCCAGCATTTT	.	TRBJ1-5	TRBV24-1	.
CASSLSGGPYEQYF	TGTGCCAGTAGTCTTAGCGGGGGACCTTACGAGCAGTACTTC	.	TRBJ2-7	TRBV19	TRBD2
CASSFGGGQHF	TGTGCCAGCAGTTTCGGGGGGGGACAACATTTT	.	TRBJ1-5	TRBV12-3/TRBV12-4	.
CASSLGENTEAFF	TGCGCCAGCAGCTTAGGAGAGAACACTGAAGCTTTCTTT	.	TRBJ1-1	TRBV5-1	.
CASSLRQGNGISGNTIYF	TGTGCCAGCAGTTTGAGACAGGGTAACGGGATCTCTGGAAACACCATATATTTT	.	TRBJ1-3	TRBV28	TRBD1
CASSQEQAQTNEKLFF	TGCGCCAGCAGCCAAGAACAGGCCCAGACGAATGAAAAACTGTTTTTT	few	TRBJ1-4	TRBV4-3	.
CASSPSPATGAYTDTQYF	TGTGCCAGCTCACCAAGTCCCGCCACAGGGGCTTACACAGATACGCAGTATTTT	.	TRBJ2-3	TRBV18	TRBD1
CASSLEPGTVGELFF	TGTGCCAGCAGTTTAGAACCCGGGACAGTAGGGGAGCTGTTTTTT	few	TRBJ2-2	TRBV27	TRBD1
CASEIGGEQFF	TGTGCCAGCGAGATAGGAGGGGAGCAGTTCTTC	once	TRBJ2-1	TRBV6-5	.
CASSRRGGLQMGEQYF	TGTGCCAGCAGCCGCCGGGGGGGACTACAGATGGGTGAGCAGTACTTC	once	TRBJ2-7	TRBV7-2	TRBD2
CASTPGGSGRNTGELFF	TGTGCCAGCACCCCCGGCGGAAGCGGGAGGAACACCGGGGAGCTGTTTTTT	.	TRBJ2-2	TRBV7-7	TRBD2
CAISATGGYTDTQYF	TGTGCCATCAGTGCGACAGGGGGGTACACAGATACGCAGTATTTT	.	TRBJ2-3	TRBV10-3	TRBD1
CASSEGPRGGYTF	TGTGCCAGCAGTGAAGGGCCCCGTGGCGGCTACACCTTC	.	TRBJ1-2	TRBV2	.
CASSLSAGGAYNEQFF	TGTGCCAGCAGTCTCTCAGCGGGGGGGGCCTACAATGAGCAGTTCTTC	once	TRBJ2-1	TRBV27	TRBD2
CASSATSGEETQYF	TGTGCCAGCAGCGCTACTAGCGGAGAAGAGACCCAGTACTTC	.	TRBJ2-5	TRBV2	TRBD2
CASSLFRDPTQYF	TGTGCCAGCAGCTTATTCCGCGATCCAACCCAGTACTTC	.	TRBJ2-5	TRBV7-9	.
CATSDYRGRGYTF	TGTGCCACCAGTGATTACAGGGGCCGGGGCTACACCTTC	.	TRBJ1-2	TRBV24-1	TRBD1
CASSIDLLGRLNYGYTF	TGTGCCAGTAGTATAGATCTGCTCGGGAGACTAAACTATGGCTACACCTTC	once	TRBJ1-2	TRBV19	.
CASGLGAGGYSTDTQYF	TGTGCTAGTGGTTTGGGTGCCGGGGGTTACAGCACAGATACGCAGTATTTT	.	TRBJ2-3	TRBV12-5	.
CASSLARQGGLNEKLFF	TGTGCCAGCAGTCTAGCACGACAGGGTGGCCTTAATGAAAAACTGTTTTTT	.	TRBJ1-4	TRBV3-1/TRBV3-2	TRBD1
CASSDSIRDTEAFF	TGTGCCAGCAGTGACTCGATCCGGGACACTGAAGCTTTCTTT	.	TRBJ1-1	TRBV6-4	.
CASSPGQGVANYGYTF	TGTGCCAGCAGCCCGGGACAGGGAGTCGCTAACTATGGCTACACCTTC	.	TRBJ1-2	TRBV7-9	TRBD1
CASSLDRSRGAGTDTQYF	TGTGCCAGCAGCTTAGACCGCTCGCGGGGGGCGGGTACAGATACGCAGTATTTT	.	TRBJ2-3	TRBV11-2	TRBD2
CASSPDRGKGGYTF	TGTGCCAGCTCCCCCGACAGGGGGAAAGGAGGCTACACCTTC	.	TRBJ1-2	TRBV18	TRBD1
CASKLPNPGELFF	TGTGCCAGCAAACTCCCAAATCCCGGGGAGCTGTTTTTT	.	TRBJ2-2	TRBV2	.